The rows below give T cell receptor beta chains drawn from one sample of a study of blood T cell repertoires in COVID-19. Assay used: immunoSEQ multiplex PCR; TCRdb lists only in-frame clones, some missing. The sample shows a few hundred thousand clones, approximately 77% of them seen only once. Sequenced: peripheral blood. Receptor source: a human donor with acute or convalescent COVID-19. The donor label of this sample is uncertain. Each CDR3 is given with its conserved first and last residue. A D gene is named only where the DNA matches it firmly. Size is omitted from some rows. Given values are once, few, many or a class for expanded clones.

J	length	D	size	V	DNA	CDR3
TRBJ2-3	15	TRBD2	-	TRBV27	TGTGCCAGCAGTTTAACTAGCGGGAGTATGAATACGCAGTATTTT	CASSLTSGSMNTQYF
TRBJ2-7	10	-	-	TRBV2	TGTGCCAGCCTGGCAGTCGAGCAGTACTTC	CASLAVEQYF
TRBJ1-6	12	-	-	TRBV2	TGTGCCAGCAGTAGGAGGGGATCACCCCTCCACTTT	CASSRRGSPLHF
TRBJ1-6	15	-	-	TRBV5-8	TGTGCCAGCAACCTGCGCCAGGGAAGGATGCCACCCCTCCACTTT	CASNLRQGRMPPLHF
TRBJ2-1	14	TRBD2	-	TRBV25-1	TGTGCCAGCACACTAGCGGGAGGGTCAGCTGAGCAGTTCTTC	CASTLAGGSAEQFF
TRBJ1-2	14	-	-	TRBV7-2	TGTGCCAGCAGCTTAGCACAGGCCTCCTATGGCTACACCTTC	CASSLAQASYGYTF
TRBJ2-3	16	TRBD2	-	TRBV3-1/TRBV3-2	TGTGCCAGCAGCCAAGACGCGAGCGGGGGTAGGGATACGCAGTATTTT	CASSQDASGGRDTQYF
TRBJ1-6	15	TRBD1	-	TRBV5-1	TGCGCCAGCAGCAGTGGGACAGGGAAAGAGGCACCCCTCCACTTT	CASSSGTGKEAPLHF
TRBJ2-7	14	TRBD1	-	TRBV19	TGTGCCAGTAGTACGGACAGGGAGACGAGCGAGCAGTACTTC	CASSTDRETSEQYF
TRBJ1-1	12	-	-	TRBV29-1	TGCAGCGTCCAGTGGGGGGGCACTGAAGCTTTCTTT	CSVQWGGTEAFF
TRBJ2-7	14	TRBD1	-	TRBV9	TGTGCCAGCAGCGCCTCTACAGGGGAGTACGAGCAGTACTTC	CASSASTGEYEQYF
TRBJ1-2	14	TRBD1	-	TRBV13	TGTGCCAGCAGCGACCGGGACAGGGACTATGGCTACACCTTC	CASSDRDRDYGYTF
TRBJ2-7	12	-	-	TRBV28	TGTGCCAGCAGTCCCCAAATCTACGAGCAGTACTTC	CASSPQIYEQYF
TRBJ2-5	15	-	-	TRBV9	TGTGCCAGCAGCGTAGTAAGGGGGTCCTATGAGACCCAGTACTTC	CASSVVRGSYETQYF
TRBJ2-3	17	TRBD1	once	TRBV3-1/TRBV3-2	TGTGCCAGCAGCCCTACCACGGACAGGGTTTTATTAGATACGCAGTATTTT	CASSPTTDRVLLDTQYF
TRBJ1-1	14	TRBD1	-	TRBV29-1	TGCAGCGTTGAGAGACAGGGATGGGGTACTGAAGCTTTCTTT	CSVERQGWGTEAFF
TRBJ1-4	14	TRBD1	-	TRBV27	TGTGCCAGCAGTTTGACAGGGGCTAATGAAAAACTGTTTTTT	CASSLTGANEKLFF
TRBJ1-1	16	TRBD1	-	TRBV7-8	TGTGCCAGCAGCTTAGCTTCGGACAGGGTTGGGACTGAAGCTTTCTTT	CASSLASDRVGTEAFF
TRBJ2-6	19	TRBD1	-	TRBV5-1	TGCGCCAGCAGCTTGTTTCTAGGGACAGGGGGATCTGGGGCCAACGTCCTGACTTTC	CASSLFLGTGGSGANVLTF
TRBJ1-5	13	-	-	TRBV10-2	TGCGCCAGCAGTGAGTCGACAACAGGACACCAGCATTTT	CASSESTTGHQHF
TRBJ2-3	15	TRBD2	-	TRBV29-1	TGCAGCGTTGCTACTAGCGGGAGAGGACCAGATACGCAGTATTTT	CSVATSGRGPDTQYF
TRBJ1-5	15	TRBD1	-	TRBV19	TGTGCCAGTAGTACGGACAGGGGAAGCAATCAGCCCCAGCATTTT	CASSTDRGSNQPQHF
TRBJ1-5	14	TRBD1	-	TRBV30	TGTGCCTGGAGTCGTGACAGGGGGCTTCAGCCCCAGCATTTT	CAWSRDRGLQPQHF
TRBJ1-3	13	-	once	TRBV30	TGTGCCTGGACCCTGAGCCCAGGAAACACCATATATTTT	CAWTLSPGNTIYF
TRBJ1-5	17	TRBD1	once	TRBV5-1	TGCGCCAGCAGCCCCGGGACAGGGGGCTATAGCAATCAGCCCCAGCATTTT	CASSPGTGGYSNQPQHF
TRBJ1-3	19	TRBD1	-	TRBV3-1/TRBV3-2	TGTGCCAGCAGCCGTGGGACAGGCGTCCTTATTAACTCTGGAAACACCATATATTTT	CASSRGTGVLINSGNTIYF
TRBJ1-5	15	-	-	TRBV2	TGTGCCAGCCAGATAGGGGGGGGGTCTAGTCAGCCCCAGCATTTT	CASQIGGGSSQPQHF
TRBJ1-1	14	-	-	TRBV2	TGTGCCAGCAGAGTCACAGGGAGGGAGGGTGAAGCTTTCTTT	CASRVTGREGEAFF
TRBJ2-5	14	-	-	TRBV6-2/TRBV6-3	TGTGCCAGCAGTTACTCTGACAGCCAAGAGACCCAGTACTTC	CASSYSDSQETQYF
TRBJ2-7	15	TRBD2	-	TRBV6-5	TGTGCCAGCAAACTGTTCGGGGAGTCGGGGGGCGAGCAGTACTTC	CASKLFGESGGEQYF
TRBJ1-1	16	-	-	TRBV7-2	TGTGCCAGCAGCTCACAACCCTCTGTGAGAGGCACTGAAGCTTTCTTT	CASSSQPSVRGTEAFF
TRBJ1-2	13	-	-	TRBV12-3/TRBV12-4	TGTGCCAGCAGTTTGTTGCAGGGTGGAGGCTACACCTTC	CASSLLQGGGYTF
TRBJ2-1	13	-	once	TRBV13	TGTGCCAGCAGCTTAGGACCCGGGAATGAGCAGTTCTTC	CASSLGPGNEQFF
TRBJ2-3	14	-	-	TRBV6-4	TGTGCCAGCAGTGACGGGGCTCCCGGGGATACGCAGTATTTT	CASSDGAPGDTQYF
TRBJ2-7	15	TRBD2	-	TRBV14	TGTGCCAGCAGCCAAGAAGCGGGGGTCATCTACGAGCAGTACTTC	CASSQEAGVIYEQYF
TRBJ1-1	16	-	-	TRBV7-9	TGTGCCAGCAGCACACTGGGAGCAGGGGAGGGCACTGAAGCTTTCTTT	CASSTLGAGEGTEAFF
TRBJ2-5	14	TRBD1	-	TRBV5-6	TGTGCCAGCAGCCTGACAGGGGGCGAGGAGACCCAGTACTTC	CASSLTGGEETQYF
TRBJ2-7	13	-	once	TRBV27	TGTGCCAGCAGTCGTACAGGCCCCTACGAGCAGTACTTC	CASSRTGPYEQYF